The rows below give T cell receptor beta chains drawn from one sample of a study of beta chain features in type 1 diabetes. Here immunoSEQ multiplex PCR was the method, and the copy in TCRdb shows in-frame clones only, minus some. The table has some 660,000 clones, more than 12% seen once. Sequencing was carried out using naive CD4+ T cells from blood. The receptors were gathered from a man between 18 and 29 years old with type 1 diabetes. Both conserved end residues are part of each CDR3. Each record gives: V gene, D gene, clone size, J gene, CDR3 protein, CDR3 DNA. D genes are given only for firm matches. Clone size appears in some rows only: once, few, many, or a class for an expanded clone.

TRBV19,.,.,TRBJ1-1,CASLFRYRGEAFF,TGTGCCAGTCTGTTTAGATATCGTGGTGAAGCTTTCTTT
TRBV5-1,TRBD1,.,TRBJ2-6,CASSSGQGAFPVGANVLTF,TGCGCCAGCAGCTCCGGACAGGGGGCGTTCCCGGTAGGGGCCAACGTCCTGACTTTC
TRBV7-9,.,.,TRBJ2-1,CASSLREASNEQFF,TGTGCCAGCAGCTTACGGGAAGCTAGCAATGAGCAGTTCTTC
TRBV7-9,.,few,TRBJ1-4,CASSPSRGPEKLFF,TGTGCCAGCAGCCCTAGCCGGGGTCCCGAAAAACTGTTTTTT
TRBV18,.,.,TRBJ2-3,CASSPPSTTPSTDTQYF,TGTGCCAGCTCACCACCTTCTACCACACCCAGCACAGATACGCAGTATTTT
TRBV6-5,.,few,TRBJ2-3,CASSYSGRVDTQYF,TGTGCCAGCAGTTACTCTGGCAGGGTAGATACGCAGTATTTT
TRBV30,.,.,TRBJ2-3,CAWSGSSTDTQYF,TGTGCCTGGAGTGGGTCTAGCACAGATACGCAGTATTTT
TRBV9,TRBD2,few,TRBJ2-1,CASSPSSGRRDEQFF,TGTGCCAGCAGCCCGTCAAGCGGGAGGAGGGATGAGCAGTTCTTC
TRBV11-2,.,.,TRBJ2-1,CASSLLGGEQFF,TGTGCCAGCAGCCTGCTCGGGGGAGAGCAGTTCTTC
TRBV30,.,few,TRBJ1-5,CAWGGAEKQPQHF,TGTGCCTGGGGGGGGGCAGAGAAACAGCCCCAGCATTTT
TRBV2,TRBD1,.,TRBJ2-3,CASSASSTGGITDTQYF,TGTGCCAGCAGTGCATCTTCGACAGGGGGCATAACAGATACGCAGTATTTT
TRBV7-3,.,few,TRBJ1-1,CASSFGQKDTEAFF,TGTGCCAGCAGCTTCGGCCAAAAGGACACTGAAGCTTTCTTT
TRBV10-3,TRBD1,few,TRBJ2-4,CAISDTGTGGRGYF,TGTGCCATCAGTGACACCGGGACAGGGGGCCGAGGGTACTTC
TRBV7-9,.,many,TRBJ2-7,CASSPYEQYF,TGTGCCAGCAGCCCATACGAGCAGTACTTC
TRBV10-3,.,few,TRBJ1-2,CAISESGAGYTF,TGTGCCATCAGTGAGTCGGGGGCCGGCTACACCTTC
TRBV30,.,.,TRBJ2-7,CAWSVQAFQYF,TGTGCCTGGAGTGTACAGGCCTTCCAGTACTTC
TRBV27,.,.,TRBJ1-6,CASTPWASRGNSPLHF,TGTGCCAGCACCCCCTGGGCCTCGCGGGGTAATTCACCCCTCCACTTT
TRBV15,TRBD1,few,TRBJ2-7,CATATGQGGKYYEQYF,TGTGCCACTGCGACGGGACAGGGTGGGAAATACTACGAGCAGTACTTC
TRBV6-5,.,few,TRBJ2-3,CASSPGHDTQYF,TGTGCCAGCAGCCCGGGACATGATACGCAGTATTTT
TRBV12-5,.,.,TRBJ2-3,CASGLWAADTQYF,TGTGCTAGTGGTTTGTGGGCGGCAGATACGCAGTATTTT
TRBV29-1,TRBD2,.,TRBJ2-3,CSVGTLAGGTDTQYF,TGCAGCGTTGGGACCCTAGCGGGTGGCACAGATACGCAGTATTTT
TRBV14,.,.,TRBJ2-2,CASSQDRGTVNTGELFF,TGTGCCAGCAGCCAAGATCGCGGGACGGTCAACACCGGGGAGCTGTTTTTT
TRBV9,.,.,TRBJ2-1,CASSRVVGEQFF,TGTGCCAGCAGCCGAGTCGTTGGTGAGCAGTTCTTC
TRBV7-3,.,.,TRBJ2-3,CASSLETGLATDTQYF,TGTGCCAGCAGCTTAGAAACGGGGCTTGCCACAGATACGCAGTATTTT
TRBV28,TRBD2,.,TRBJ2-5,CASSSSGGADETQYF,TGTGCCAGCAGTTCCAGCGGGGGGGCGGACGAGACCCAGTACTTC
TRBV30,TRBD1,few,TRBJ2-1,CASRQGPSYNEQFF,TGTGCCAGTCGACAGGGACCCTCCTACAATGAGCAGTTCTTC
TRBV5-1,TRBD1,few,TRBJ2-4,CASSASFRDRGLKAKNIQYF,TGCGCCAGCTCAGCTTCTTTCCGGGACAGGGGGCTCAAAGCCAAAAACATTCAGTACTTC
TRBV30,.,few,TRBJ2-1,CAWSVHSGTYNEQFF,TGTGCCTGGAGTGTACATAGCGGAACCTACAATGAGCAGTTCTTC
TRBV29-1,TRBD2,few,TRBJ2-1,CSVALAGDGEQFF,TGCAGCGTGGCTCTAGCGGGGGATGGTGAGCAGTTCTTC
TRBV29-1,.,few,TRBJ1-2,CSVSPRGRGGYTF,TGCAGCGTTTCCCCCCGGGGGCGTGGAGGCTACACCTTC
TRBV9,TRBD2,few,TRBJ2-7,CASSVAAGGPDEQYF,TGTGCCAGCAGCGTAGCAGCGGGGGGGCCGGACGAGCAGTACTTC
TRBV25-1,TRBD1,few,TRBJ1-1,CASSTGTVNTEAFF,TGTGCCAGCAGCACCGGGACAGTGAACACTGAAGCTTTCTTT
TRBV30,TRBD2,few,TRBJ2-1,CAWAGTSGLNEQFF,TGTGCCTGGGCCGGGACTAGCGGGCTTAATGAGCAGTTCTTC
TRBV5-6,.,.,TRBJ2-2,CASSWDMRNTGELFF,TGTGCCAGCAGTTGGGACATGCGGAACACCGGGGAGCTGTTTTTT
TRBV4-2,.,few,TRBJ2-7,CASSQERRYEQYF,TGTGCCAGCAGCCAAGAAAGGAGATACGAGCAGTACTTC
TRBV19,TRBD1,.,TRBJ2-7,CASSRRDRGYYEQYF,TGTGCCAGTAGTCGAAGGGACAGGGGATACTACGAGCAGTACTTC
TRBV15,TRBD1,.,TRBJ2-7,CATSSRSKGGLLWEQYF,TGTGCCACCAGCAGCCGTTCAAAAGGGGGCCTCCTATGGGAGCAGTACTTC
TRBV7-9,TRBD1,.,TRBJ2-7,CASSIRRDRAPNSYEQYF,TGTGCCAGCAGCATCCGCCGGGACAGGGCTCCTAACTCCTACGAGCAGTACTTC
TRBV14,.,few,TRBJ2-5,CASSGGLGETQYF,TGTGCCAGCAGCGGGGGGTTAGGAGAGACCCAGTACTTC
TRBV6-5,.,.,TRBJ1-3,CASSSTGSGNTIYF,TGTGCCAGCAGCTCTACAGGCTCTGGAAACACCATATATTTT
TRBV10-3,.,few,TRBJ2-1,CAISKNGGPGPNEQFF,TGTGCCATCAGTAAAAACGGGGGTCCCGGGCCCAATGAGCAGTTCTTC
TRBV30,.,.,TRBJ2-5,CAWSVGQETQYF,TGTGCCTGGAGTGTGGGGCAAGAGACCCAGTACTTC
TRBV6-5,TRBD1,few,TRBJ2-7,CASRTGTQYEQYF,TGTGCCAGCAGGACAGGGACACAGTACGAGCAGTACTTC
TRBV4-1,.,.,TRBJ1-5,CASSQDSSGNQPQHF,TGCGCCAGCAGCCAAGACAGTTCGGGTAATCAGCCCCAGCATTTT